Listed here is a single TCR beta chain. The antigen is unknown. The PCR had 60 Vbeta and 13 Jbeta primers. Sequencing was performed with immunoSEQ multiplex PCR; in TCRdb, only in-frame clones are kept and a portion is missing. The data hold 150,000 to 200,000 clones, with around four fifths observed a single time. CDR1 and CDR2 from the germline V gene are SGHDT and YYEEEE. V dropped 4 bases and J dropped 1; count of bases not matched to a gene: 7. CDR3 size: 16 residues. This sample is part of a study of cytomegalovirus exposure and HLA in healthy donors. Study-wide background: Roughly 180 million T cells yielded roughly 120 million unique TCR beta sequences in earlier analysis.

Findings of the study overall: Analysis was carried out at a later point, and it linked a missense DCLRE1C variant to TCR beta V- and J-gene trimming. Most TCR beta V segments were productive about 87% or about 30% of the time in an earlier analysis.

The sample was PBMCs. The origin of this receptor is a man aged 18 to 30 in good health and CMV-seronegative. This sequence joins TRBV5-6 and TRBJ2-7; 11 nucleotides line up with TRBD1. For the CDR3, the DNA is TGTGCCAGCAGCCTACGGACAGGGGGCTTTTCCTACGAGCAGTACTTC. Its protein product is CASSLRTGGFSYEQYF.